This TCR beta chain came from a study of CD8 T cells in ankylosing spondylitis. Notes on the study in general: A motif of under 10 highly homologous TCR beta variants was seen as apparently characteristic of ankylosing spondylitis blood. Existing reports had already noted some motif variants in reactive arthritis synovial fluid and blood.

This clonotype was seen only a few times. Antigen unknown. Germline assignment: CDR1 LGHNA and CDR2 YNFKEQ. The CDR3 runs to 15 residues. Trimming cost V 0 bases and J 3 bases; bases outside gene matches: 2. By quantitative 5'-RACE with molecular barcodes, the TCR beta libraries were made. TCRdb ran MiXCR on the 5' RACE reads and lists one entry per CDR3 protein. Of about 36,000 distinct CDR3 sequences in the sample, roughly an eighth were seen once. The TCR was taken from a male donor with ankylosing spondylitis. The J gene is TRBJ2-7, the V gene TRBV4-2, with TRBD2 matching 10 bases. The specimen was synovial fluid, either unsorted or a sorted T cell fraction (not recorded which). The CDR3 DNA sequence: TGTGCCAGCAGCCAAGAACTAGCGGGAATCTACGAGCAGTACTTC. Amino acid sequence: CASSQELAGIYEQYF.